This entry is about one TCR beta chain. The data are from a study of cytotoxic CD8 clonotypes in ibrutinib-treated CLL. Produced via immunoSEQ multiplex PCR; TCRdb's table is partial and in-frame only. The sample consists of roughly 28,000 clones, roughly 60% of them appearing once. Per germline, CDR1 MGHRA and CDR2 YSYEKL. CDR3 length: 16 residues. V trimming: 4 bases; J trimming: 6 bases; junction bases outside the gene matches: 12. Sequencing was performed on PBMCs, taken before ibrutinib treatment. The V and J genes are TRBV4-1 and TRBJ2-7; 10 bases agree with TRBD2. This clonotype was obtained from a human donor with chronic lymphocytic leukemia. CDR3 protein: CASSPTPLAGAGEQYF. The CDR3 bases are TGCGCCAGCAGCCCGACACCCCTAGCGGGAGCGGGCGAGCAGTACTTC.